The entry that follows covers one TCR beta chain sequence. This entry is derived from a study of OX40 agonist ivuxolimab in advanced cancers. In the study overall: Clinicians treated patients with ivuxolimab, an agonistic anti-OX40 (CD134) antibody. Dose-escalation patients suffered from hepatocellular carcinoma, melanoma, renal cell or head and neck cancer.

Sequenced by immunoSEQ multiplex PCR; TCRdb stores in-frame clones only, minus some. The sample has tens of thousands of clones, approximately 85% seen once; the top ten hold 0.61%. The CDR3 runs 17 residues. Trimming cost V 4 bases and J 3 bases; bases outside gene matches: 7. CDR1 is LGHNA, CDR2 YNFKEQ, per germline. The chain has TRBV4-2 and TRBJ2-5; TRBD2 aligns across 14 bases. This TCR came from an adult with an advanced solid tumor such as melanoma, head and neck, liver or kidney cancer. Source: CD4+ or CD8+ T cells sorted from blood, taken in a trial of the OX40 agonist ivuxolimab. The CDR3 bases are TGTGCCAGCAGCCCCGGACTAGCGGGGGGAATTAAAGAGACCCAGTACTTC. Translating gives CASSPGLAGGIKETQYF.